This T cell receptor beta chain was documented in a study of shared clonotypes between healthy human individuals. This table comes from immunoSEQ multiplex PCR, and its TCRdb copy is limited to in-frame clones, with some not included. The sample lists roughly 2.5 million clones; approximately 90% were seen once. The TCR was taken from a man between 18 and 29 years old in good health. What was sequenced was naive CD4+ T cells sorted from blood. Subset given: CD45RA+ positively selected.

The CDR3 is CAPSTGGRGGELFF. The CDR3 DNA is TGTGCCCCCTCCACTGGGGGGCGGGGCGGGGAGCTGTTTTTT. The genes are TRBV21-1 and TRBJ2-2. TRBV21-1 is a pseudogene segment. CDR3 size: 14 residues.